This T cell receptor (beta chain) emerged from a study of blood T cells in healthy people across ages. The length of the CDR3 is 16 residues. Germline V CDR1 and CDR2: MNHNS, SASEGT. A second PCR, run for about 7 to 11 cycles, used a sample-barcoded 5' primer plus a J-beta primer mix. TCRdb independently ran MiXCR on the 5' RACE reads; one entry per CDR3 protein. The table has about 1,600,000 distinct CDR3 sequences, 35% to 45% seen once. Findings of the study overall: Naive CD4+ cells and diversity were both higher in long-lived donors than in aged donors.

As to this clonotype: The antigen is not known.

This receptor was taken from a woman between 18 and 29 years old in good health. The chain combines TRBV6-1 with TRBJ2-4, with 11 nucleotides matching TRBD2. The J call could be wrong; TRBJ2-7 is a better fit for the DNA end. Sequenced input: blood. The CDR3 reads CASSAVGTSGSYEQYF. The CDR3 DNA reads as TGTGCCAGCAGTGCGGTGGGAACTAGCGGGAGCTACGAGCAGTACTTC.